This T cell receptor beta chain was captured in a study of sequential checkpoint blockade in melanoma (dated by TCRdb to 2018 to 2020). With regard to the full study: Using 1:1 randomization, the trial assigned patients either to first-line nivolumab followed by ipilimumab (arm A) or to ipilimumab followed by nivolumab (arm B). Maintenance nivolumab was given following each of the two trial sequences. The investigation overall reported the following: The response-prediction model combining TCR metrics and mutation burden needs validation in larger, independent patient cohorts.

On this clone itself: The specificity of this receptor is unknown. The sample holds no much larger clone one base away, and base qualities are not on file.

Trimming takes 7 bases off V and 4 bases off J; junction bases not matched to a gene: 4. The CDR3 contains 15 residues, cysteine and phenylalanine counted. Of all the DNA, just the CDR3 is kept, 45 bases in frame from base 1. The germline V gene specifies MNHEY as CDR1 and SVGAGI as CDR2. The immunoSEQ Assay was used to immunosequence TCRbeta CDR3 regions from genomic DNA. Before high-throughput sequencing, the genomic DNA was amplified using bias-controlled multiplex PCR. The authors processed their data as follows. To quantify the absolute abundance of each unique TCRbeta CDR3 region, the sequences were collapsed and filtered. Clonality, defined as 1 minus Pielou's evenness, was calculated using only productive rearrangements. A previously published method was used to identify clones with significantly greater frequencies in on-treatment samples than in baseline samples. Sourced from immuneACCESS, this table was stored by TCRdb with only in-frame sequences that have V and J called. A share of the clones is absent; for the studies checked, an unresolved V gene accounts for under half, and the remainder has no known explanation. V, J and clone size are taken as reported in that table, and D and trimming were inferred from the DNA itself. The sample table shows more than 25,000 clones, and around 90% are seen once. The ten largest make up 11% to 15% of the sample.

The treatment or condition label for this specimen denotes: randomized to nivolumab then ipilimumab (arm A) or the reverse (arm B). None of the patients in the trial had previously been given DNA-damaging chemotherapy. A FACS Aria II flow cytometer was used to sort live CD3+CD8+ cells that were negative for CD19 and CD56 from thawed PBMCs. Samples were obtained from patients with melanoma enrolled in CheckMate 064, a randomized, open-label phase II trial of sequential checkpoint blockade. Peripheral blood mononuclear cells were collected by leukapheresis, purified with Ficoll-Paque, and frozen in human serum with roughly 10% DMSO. Immediately after sorting, the purity of the sorted blood CD3+CD8+ cells was confirmed to be >98%, and DNA was then extracted.

The sequence came from a human donor with melanoma. The V and J segments used are TRBV6-5 and TRBJ2-2, with 12 bases aligning to TRBD2. The sample consisted of CD8+ T cells sorted from blood (inferred from file names), taken from a patient given nivolumab and ipilimumab in sequence. DNA sequence: TGTGCCAGCAACCCTAGCGGGGGGGCCACCGGGGAGCTGTTTTTT. It specifies CASNPSGGATGELFF.